This is a list of T cell receptor beta chains from one sample in a study of cytomegalovirus exposure and HLA in healthy donors. Generated by immunoSEQ multiplex PCR, the TCRdb table keeps only in-frame clones and is missing some. This table holds about 170,000 clones, 85% found once. The sample consisted of PBMCs. These receptor sequences come from a boy younger than 10 in good health and CMV-seronegative. CDR3s include the opening cysteine and the closing phenylalanine or tryptophan. The D gene is left open where the match is weak. Size is omitted from some rows. Given values are once, few, many or a class for expanded clones.

CDR3 protein: CASSPRRGLAENIQYF; CDR3 DNA: TGTGCCAGCAGCCCCCGGCGGGGGCTCGCCGAAAACATTCAGTACTTC; clone size: NA; V gene: TRBV9; D gene: NA; J gene: TRBJ2-4; CDR3 length: 16
CDR3 protein: CASSLPGASNYGYTF; CDR3 DNA: TGTGCCAGCAGTTTACCTGGGGCCTCGAACTATGGCTACACCTTC; clone size: NA; V gene: TRBV28; D gene: NA; J gene: TRBJ1-2; CDR3 length: 15
CDR3 protein: CASSPREGETQYF; CDR3 DNA: TGTGCCAGCAGCCCCCGGGAGGGAGAGACCCAGTACTTC; clone size: NA; V gene: TRBV5-6; D gene: TRBD2; J gene: TRBJ2-5; CDR3 length: 13
CDR3 protein: CASSPQEGTGELFF; CDR3 DNA: TGTGCCAGCTCACCACAGGAGGGGACCGGGGAGCTGTTTTTT; clone size: NA; V gene: TRBV18; D gene: NA; J gene: TRBJ2-2; CDR3 length: 14
CDR3 protein: CASSDGGLGTDTQYF; CDR3 DNA: TGTGCCAGCAGTGACGGGGGGCTTGGCACAGATACGCAGTATTTT; clone size: NA; V gene: TRBV2; D gene: NA; J gene: TRBJ2-3; CDR3 length: 15
CDR3 protein: CASSLLRTVTESSYNSPLHF; CDR3 DNA: TGTGCCAGCAGTTTACTTAGGACAGTTACCGAGAGCTCCTATAATTCACCCCTCCACTTT; clone size: NA; V gene: TRBV28; D gene: NA; J gene: TRBJ1-6; CDR3 length: 20
CDR3 protein: CASSRGGSLLLQQFF; CDR3 DNA: TGTGCCAGCAGCCGTGGGGGGTCCCTCTTGCTACAGCAGTTCTTC; clone size: NA; V gene: TRBV9; D gene: NA; J gene: TRBJ2-1; CDR3 length: 15
CDR3 protein: CASSLAGIGGARNSPLHF; CDR3 DNA: TGTGCCAGCAGCTTAGCAGGGATTGGGGGGGCGAGAAATTCACCCCTCCACTTT; clone size: NA; V gene: TRBV7-8; D gene: NA; J gene: TRBJ1-6; CDR3 length: 18
CDR3 protein: CASSAGPSGNTIYF; CDR3 DNA: TGCGCCAGCAGCGCAGGGCCCTCTGGAAACACCATATATTTT; clone size: NA; V gene: TRBV5-1; D gene: NA; J gene: TRBJ1-3; CDR3 length: 14
CDR3 protein: CASSFLGGEQYF; CDR3 DNA: TGTGCCAGCAGTTTCTTGGGCGGGGAGCAGTACTTC; clone size: NA; V gene: TRBV28; D gene: NA; J gene: TRBJ2-7; CDR3 length: 12
CDR3 protein: CASSSGHPQGFGYTF; CDR3 DNA: TGTGCCAGCAGCTCGGGCCACCCACAGGGCTTTGGCTACACCTTC; clone size: once; V gene: TRBV7-9; D gene: NA; J gene: TRBJ1-2; CDR3 length: 15
CDR3 protein: CASSQDPLGAGRNQPQHF; CDR3 DNA: TGCGCCAGCAGCCAAGACCCCCTCGGTGCAGGGAGGAATCAGCCCCAGCATTTT; clone size: NA; V gene: TRBV4-1; D gene: NA; J gene: TRBJ1-5; CDR3 length: 18
CDR3 protein: CASSLSATKGTGELFF; CDR3 DNA: TGTGCCAGCAGTTTGAGCGCTACCAAGGGGACCGGGGAGCTGTTTTTT; clone size: NA; V gene: TRBV27; D gene: NA; J gene: TRBJ2-2; CDR3 length: 16
CDR3 protein: CASSLDRGQVTGELFF; CDR3 DNA: TGTGCCAGCAGCTTGGACAGGGGGCAGGTCACCGGGGAGCTGTTTTTT; clone size: NA; V gene: TRBV5-6; D gene: TRBD1; J gene: TRBJ2-2; CDR3 length: 16
CDR3 protein: CATPGANVLTF; CDR3 DNA: TGTGCTACACCTGGGGCCAACGTCCTGACTTTC; clone size: few; V gene: TRBV7-9; D gene: NA; J gene: TRBJ2-6; CDR3 length: 11
CDR3 protein: CASSSPRTGPTTEAFF; CDR3 DNA: TGTGCCAGCAGTTCTCCTAGGACAGGACCTACGACTGAAGCTTTCTTT; clone size: NA; V gene: TRBV28; D gene: TRBD1; J gene: TRBJ1-1; CDR3 length: 16
CDR3 protein: CASSSSYLDRRGGTEAFF; CDR3 DNA: TGTGCCAGCAGTTCTTCATACCTCGACAGAAGAGGCGGCACTGAAGCTTTCTTT; clone size: once; V gene: TRBV27; D gene: NA; J gene: TRBJ1-1; CDR3 length: 18
CDR3 protein: CASSFVLAGDSYEQYF; CDR3 DNA: TGTGCCAGCAGTTTCGTGCTAGCGGGAGACTCCTACGAGCAGTACTTC; clone size: NA; V gene: TRBV28; D gene: TRBD2; J gene: TRBJ2-7; CDR3 length: 16
CDR3 protein: CASSDYMTGTNTGELFF; CDR3 DNA: TGTGCCAGCTCGGACTACATGACAGGGACGAACACCGGGGAGCTGTTTTTT; clone size: few; V gene: TRBV18; D gene: NA; J gene: TRBJ2-2; CDR3 length: 17
CDR3 protein: CASETGGAGNTEAFF; CDR3 DNA: TGTGCCAGCGAAACAGGGGGCGCAGGGAACACTGAAGCTTTCTTT; clone size: NA; V gene: TRBV6-1; D gene: TRBD1; J gene: TRBJ1-1; CDR3 length: 15
CDR3 protein: CASSYSSITEAFF; CDR3 DNA: TGTGCCAGCAGTTACTCGAGTATCACTGAAGCTTTCTTT; clone size: NA; V gene: TRBV6-5; D gene: NA; J gene: TRBJ1-1; CDR3 length: 13
CDR3 protein: CASSPGGGVIETQYF; CDR3 DNA: TGCGCCAGCAGCCCGGGTGGAGGGGTCATAGAGACCCAGTACTTC; clone size: NA; V gene: TRBV5-1; D gene: NA; J gene: TRBJ2-5; CDR3 length: 15
CDR3 protein: CAGSAGPQYEQYF; CDR3 DNA: TGTGCCGGCTCGGCGGGGCCCCAGTACGAGCAGTACTTC; clone size: NA; V gene: TRBV18; D gene: NA; J gene: TRBJ2-7; CDR3 length: 13
CDR3 protein: CASSPAGGLREKFF; CDR3 DNA: TGTGCCAGCAGCCCAGCTGGGGGGTTGCGGGAGAAGTTCTTC; clone size: NA; V gene: TRBV14; D gene: TRBD2; J gene: TRBJ2-1; CDR3 length: 14
CDR3 protein: CASSPSGTSGYNEQFF; CDR3 DNA: TGTGCCAGCAGTCCCTCCGGGACTAGCGGATACAATGAGCAGTTCTTC; clone size: NA; V gene: TRBV27; D gene: TRBD2; J gene: TRBJ2-1; CDR3 length: 16
CDR3 protein: CASSWGRGQETQYF; CDR3 DNA: TGTGCCAGCAGTTGGGGCAGGGGGCAAGAGACCCAGTACTTC; clone size: NA; V gene: TRBV28; D gene: TRBD1; J gene: TRBJ2-5; CDR3 length: 14
CDR3 protein: CAWSVQTNTEAFF; CDR3 DNA: TGTGCCTGGAGTGTACAGACGAACACTGAAGCTTTCTTT; clone size: NA; V gene: TRBV30; D gene: NA; J gene: TRBJ1-1; CDR3 length: 13
CDR3 protein: CASSQNRANVLTF; CDR3 DNA: TGTGCCAGCAGCCAAAACAGGGCCAACGTCCTGACTTTC; clone size: NA; V gene: TRBV14; D gene: NA; J gene: TRBJ2-6; CDR3 length: 13
CDR3 protein: CASSPLRTENTEAFF; CDR3 DNA: TGTGCCAGCTCACCTCTCCGGACAGAGAACACTGAAGCTTTCTTT; clone size: NA; V gene: TRBV18; D gene: NA; J gene: TRBJ1-1; CDR3 length: 15
CDR3 protein: CASSGVRGTEAFF; CDR3 DNA: TGTGCCAGCAGTGGGGTTAGGGGCACTGAAGCTTTCTTT; clone size: NA; V gene: TRBV28; D gene: NA; J gene: TRBJ1-1; CDR3 length: 13
CDR3 protein: CASSLGTGRSTEAFF; CDR3 DNA: TGCGCCAGCAGCTTGGGGACAGGGAGGAGCACTGAAGCTTTCTTT; clone size: NA; V gene: TRBV5-1; D gene: TRBD1; J gene: TRBJ1-1; CDR3 length: 15
CDR3 protein: CASSRTPDNSPLHF; CDR3 DNA: TGTGCCAGCAGCAGGACACCGGATAATTCACCCCTCCACTTT; clone size: many; V gene: TRBV6-1; D gene: NA; J gene: TRBJ1-6; CDR3 length: 14
CDR3 protein: CASSLSRDAEAFF; CDR3 DNA: TGTGCCAGCAGCTTAAGCAGGGATGCTGAAGCTTTCTTT; clone size: NA; V gene: TRBV11-3; D gene: NA; J gene: TRBJ1-1; CDR3 length: 13
CDR3 protein: CASSQDRDSANYGYTF; CDR3 DNA: TGCGCCAGCAGCCAAGACCGGGACTCAGCTAACTATGGCTACACCTTC; clone size: once; V gene: TRBV4-1; D gene: NA; J gene: TRBJ1-2; CDR3 length: 16
CDR3 protein: CASSLGGGLLLNYGYTF; CDR3 DNA: TGTGCCAGCAGCTTAGGCGGTGGCCTGCTCTTAAACTATGGCTACACCTTC; clone size: NA; V gene: TRBV5-5; D gene: NA; J gene: TRBJ1-2; CDR3 length: 17
CDR3 protein: CASRDSTKDSNQPQHF; CDR3 DNA: TGTGCCAGCCGGGACAGTACCAAAGATAGCAATCAGCCCCAGCATTTT; clone size: NA; V gene: TRBV6-6; D gene: TRBD1; J gene: TRBJ1-5; CDR3 length: 16
CDR3 protein: CAWGGDTVLEKLFF; CDR3 DNA: TGTGCCTGGGGGGGGGACACTGTCCTTGAAAAACTGTTTTTT; clone size: NA; V gene: TRBV30; D gene: NA; J gene: TRBJ1-4; CDR3 length: 14
CDR3 protein: CASSLGSSLTTDTQYF; CDR3 DNA: TGTGCCAGCAGCCTAGGGTCTAGCCTCACCACAGATACGCAGTATTTT; clone size: few; V gene: TRBV7-6; D gene: NA; J gene: TRBJ2-3; CDR3 length: 16
CDR3 protein: CASSRQGTTNNSPLHF; CDR3 DNA: TGTGCCAGCAGCCGGCAGGGTACCACAAATAATTCACCCCTCCACTTT; clone size: NA; V gene: TRBV7-2; D gene: NA; J gene: TRBJ1-6; CDR3 length: 16
CDR3 protein: CASSTRQGALEKLFF; CDR3 DNA: TGTGCCAGCAGCACAAGACAGGGGGCGCTGGAAAAACTGTTTTTT; clone size: NA; V gene: TRBV7-9; D gene: TRBD1; J gene: TRBJ1-4; CDR3 length: 15
CDR3 protein: CASSSGPGAGGYTF; CDR3 DNA: TGTGCCAGCAGCTCGGGTCCGGGCGCGGGAGGCTACACCTTC; clone size: NA; V gene: TRBV7-9; D gene: NA; J gene: TRBJ1-2; CDR3 length: 14
CDR3 protein: CASGTLANEKLFF; CDR3 DNA: TGTGCCAGCGGGACATTGGCTAATGAAAAACTGTTTTTT; clone size: NA; V gene: TRBV2; D gene: NA; J gene: TRBJ1-4; CDR3 length: 13
CDR3 protein: CASSLAGQRGGNQPQHF; CDR3 DNA: TGTGCCAGCAGCTTAGCGGGTCAGCGTGGTGGCAATCAGCCCCAGCATTTT; clone size: few; V gene: TRBV7-8; D gene: NA; J gene: TRBJ1-5; CDR3 length: 17
CDR3 protein: CSVGDRGLNEQFF; CDR3 DNA: TGCAGCGTGGGGGACAGGGGGCTCAATGAGCAGTTCTTC; clone size: few; V gene: TRBV29-1; D gene: TRBD1; J gene: TRBJ2-1; CDR3 length: 13
CDR3 protein: CASSIPGREETQYF; CDR3 DNA: TGTGCCAGTAGTATTCCGGGGAGGGAGGAGACCCAGTACTTC; clone size: NA; V gene: TRBV19; D gene: TRBD2; J gene: TRBJ2-5; CDR3 length: 14
CDR3 protein: CSVETGSGTGELFF; CDR3 DNA: TGCAGCGTTGAAACAGGGTCGGGAACCGGGGAGCTGTTTTTT; clone size: NA; V gene: TRBV29-1; D gene: NA; J gene: TRBJ2-2; CDR3 length: 14
CDR3 protein: CASSPDYLWGYTF; CDR3 DNA: TGTGCCAGCAGTCCAGACTACCTATGGGGCTACACCTTC; clone size: NA; V gene: TRBV6-1; D gene: NA; J gene: TRBJ1-2; CDR3 length: 13
CDR3 protein: CASVRGTSYNSPLHF; CDR3 DNA: TGTGCCAGCGTCAGGGGGACCTCCTATAATTCACCCCTCCACTTT; clone size: NA; V gene: TRBV6-1; D gene: TRBD1; J gene: TRBJ1-6; CDR3 length: 15
CDR3 protein: CASSLVSTGGGNQPQHF; CDR3 DNA: TGTGCCAGCAGCTTAGTTTCCACAGGGGGCGGCAATCAGCCCCAGCATTTT; clone size: NA; V gene: TRBV7-9; D gene: TRBD1; J gene: TRBJ1-5; CDR3 length: 17
CDR3 protein: CASSHGLAGAPDTQYF; CDR3 DNA: TGTGCCAGCAGCCACGGACTAGCGGGAGCTCCAGATACGCAGTATTTT; clone size: NA; V gene: TRBV4-2; D gene: TRBD2; J gene: TRBJ2-3; CDR3 length: 16
CDR3 protein: CASRLQPTPSQETQYF; CDR3 DNA: TGTGCCAGCAGATTACAGCCCACGCCGTCCCAAGAGACCCAGTACTTC; clone size: NA; V gene: TRBV5-5; D gene: NA; J gene: TRBJ2-5; CDR3 length: 16
CDR3 protein: CASSPRRVDYGYTF; CDR3 DNA: TGTGCCAGCAGCCCTCGCAGGGTGGACTATGGCTACACCTTC; clone size: NA; V gene: TRBV13; D gene: NA; J gene: TRBJ1-2; CDR3 length: 14
CDR3 protein: CSVEPTLGTVPNYGYTF; CDR3 DNA: TGCAGCGTTGAACCAACCCTCGGGACAGTTCCTAACTATGGCTACACCTTC; clone size: NA; V gene: TRBV29-1; D gene: TRBD1; J gene: TRBJ1-2; CDR3 length: 17
CDR3 protein: CASSDGRGNYNEQFF; CDR3 DNA: TGCGCCAGCAGTGACGGAAGGGGCAACTACAATGAGCAGTTCTTC; clone size: NA; V gene: TRBV10-1; D gene: NA; J gene: TRBJ2-1; CDR3 length: 15